One sample yielded the 2 T cell receptor beta chains listed below, sequenced in a study of blood T cell repertoires in COVID-19. Assay: immunoSEQ multiplex PCR; the TCRdb copy retains only in-frame clones and omits some. The data hold about 220,000 clones, with approximately 80% observed a single time. Source material: peripheral blood. These receptors came from a woman in her sixties or seventies who had recovered from COVID-19.

This clone was counted between two and nine times. The chain has TRBV6-5 and TRBJ1-2; 9 bases map to TRBD1. The CDR3 has 13 residues. Germline CDR1 is MNHEY and CDR2 is SVGAGI. Unmatched junction bases numbered 6, after V lost 5 bases and J lost 8 bases. The CDR3 nucleotides read TGTGCCAGCAGTCTACAGGGGGCTGGGGGCTACACCTTC. Amino acids: CASSLQGAGGYTF.

DNA for the CDR3: TGTGCCACCAGTGATTTTAATTACAGGAACAATGAGCAGTTCTTC. Residues: CATSDFNYRNNEQFF. V and J are TRBV24-1 and TRBJ2-1; D possibly corresponds to TRBD1 (5 bases). Germline V CDR1 and CDR2: KGHDR, SFDVKD. Trimming left V 1 base short and J 5 bases short, with 11 bases between. This CDR3 spans 15 amino acids.